This T cell receptor beta chain was recovered during a study of shared clonotypes between healthy human individuals. This CDR3 contains 12 residues. V gave up 8 bases and J gave up 9 bases; unmatched junction bases: 5. The germline CDR1 and CDR2 sequences are WSHSY and SAAADI. Using immunoSEQ multiplex PCR, the repertoire was profiled, and TCRdb retains in-frame clones only, with some absent. The sample comprises about 680,000 clones, roughly 94% of which are singletons, and approximately 24% rests with the top ten. As defined, naive CD8 cells were CD45RO-negative and positively selected for CCR7, with terminally differentiated effector memory CD45RA+ cells excluded.

Specimen: naive CD8+ T cells sorted from blood. This receptor was identified in a man younger than 40 in good health. The chain combines TRBV10-2 with TRBJ2-1, with 9 bases matching TRBD1. The DNA for the CDR3 is TGCGCCAGCTGCACAGGGGGCGGTGAGCAGTTCTTC. Protein product: CASCTGGGEQFF.